This TCR beta chain is from a study of cytomegalovirus exposure and HLA in healthy donors. General study findings and limits: Later work found that TCR association rates differed between HLA loci; DRB1 had the most and HLA-C the fewest.

Germline-derived CDR1 and CDR2 are SEHNR and FQNEAQ (reference sequence). The CDR3 is 12 residues long. To note about this clone: The target antigen is unknown. At one end the junction does not follow the germline gene, possibly because of a read error.

PCR involved 60 Vbeta and 13 Jbeta primers. How the authors handled the data: A later analysis tallied tens of millions of unique TCR beta chains, around 9.9 million of them shared. Only in-frame clones appear in the TCRdb table, and some are missing; sequencing was by immunoSEQ multiplex PCR. Clone size and the V and J calls come from that table; the DNA yielded D and trimming. The sample lists over 150,000 clones, about 80% occurring once. The TCR comes from a man under 40 in good health and CMV-seropositive. The sequenced sample consisted of PBMCs. V gene TRBV7-9 combines with J gene TRBJ1-1; D not certain. CDR3 DNA: TGTTCCAGCAGCTTCTGGAGGACTGAAGCTTTCTTT. It yields the protein CSSSFWRTEAFF.